Following are 26 T cell receptor beta chains from one sample sequenced in a study of beta chain features in type 1 diabetes. Expressed TCRB transcripts were sequenced, since all the RNA that had been isolated was reverse transcribed. Sequencing used immunoSEQ multiplex PCR; TCRdb keeps in-frame clones, though not all of them. Among around 690,000 clones, over 10% were seen once, and the ten largest hold approximately 0.11%. These receptors' antigens are unknown. Study results and caveats: Patients with Type 1 diabetes showed moderately but significantly shorter TCRB CDR3s in all four CD4+ subsets.

What was sequenced was naive CD4+ T cells from blood. The receptors stem from a man aged 25 to 45 with type 1 diabetes.

The chain carries TRBV6-1 and TRBJ1-4, with D uncertain. The germline V and J ends were trimmed by 5 bases and 0 bases, with 4 bases remaining between them. The CDR3 is 13 residues long. The germline gives CDR1 MNHNS, CDR2 SASEGT. The CDR3 nucleotides are TGTGCCAGCAGTTTCACAACTAATGAAAAACTGTTTTTT. It translates to CASSFTTNEKLFF.

This clone was counted only a few times. This CDR3 is also generated by other DNA sequences in the sample. The chain couples TRBV30 to TRBJ1-5; perhaps TRBD1 as D (6 bases). The CDR3 is 14 residues long. The germline gives CDR1 GTSNPN, CDR2 SVGIG (reference sequence). Trimming took 0 bases from V and 4 from J, leaving 10 bases between them. This CDR3 reads CAWSVGGGNQPQHF. Here the CDR3 DNA reads TGTGCCTGGAGTGTAGGGGGGGGAAATCAGCCCCAGCATTTT.

The rearrangement uses TRBV30 and TRBJ1-5, with 9 bases aligning to TRBD1. With 1 base clipped from V and 0 bases from J, the junction kept 10 bases outside the gene matches. Germline CDR1 GTSNPN, CDR2 SVGIG (reference sequence). The CDR3 totals 18 residues. The DNA of the CDR3 is TGTGCCTGGAGTGCCCTCGGACAGGGGACGTATAGCAATCAGCCCCAGCATTTT. Translated: CAWSALGQGTYSNQPQHF.

This clone appeared a few times. The chain recombines TRBV28 with TRBJ2-1; weak D call: TRBD2 (7 bases). The V and J ends lost 6 bases and 2 bases respectively, with 26 bases between them. Germline CDR1 is MDHEN and CDR2 is SYDVKM. The CDR3 runs 19 residues. In DNA, the CDR3 is TGTGCCAGCAGAGGACTCGCGGGGGCCACATCTGGAGCCTACAATGAGCAGTTCTTC. Translating gives CASRGLAGATSGAYNEQFF.

This rearrangement joins TRBV28 to TRBJ2-7; TRBD1 might be the D (6 bases). The ends were cut back, 5 bases at V and 4 bases at J, with 15 bases in the middle. The CDR3 loop spans 14 amino acids. Germline CDR1 reads MDHEN; CDR2 reads SYDVKM. The CDR3 DNA reads TGTGCCAGCAGTACAGGGAGAGGGGTATACGAGCAGTACTTC. Its translation: CASSTGRGVYEQYF. The entire variable domain, with the rest obtained from reference TRBV28 and TRBJ2-7, is as follows: DVKVTQSSRYLVKRTGEKVFLECVQDMDHENMFWYRQDPGLGLRLIYFSYDVKMKEKGDIPEGYSVSREKKERFSLILESASTNQTSMYLCASSTGRGVYEQYFGPGTRLTVT.

The V and J genes are TRBV5-1 and TRBJ1-2; TRBD1 aligns across 9 bases. From germline, CDR1 is SGHRS and CDR2 YFSETQ. The CDR3 spans 14 residues. The J segment lost 6 bases and the V segment lost 0 bases, leaving 3 bases of the junction unmatched. The CDR3 nucleotides read TGCGCCAGCAGCTTGGCGGACAGGGGTGATGGCTACACCTTC. As protein: CASSLADRGDGYTF.

The chain combines TRBV12-5 with TRBJ1-6; no definite D call. From germline, CDR1 is LGHNT and CDR2 FRNRAP. Trimming left V 7 bases short and J 14 bases short, with 15 bases between. This CDR3 is 12 amino acids long. The CDR3 DNA reads TGTGCTAGTGCTCTCCCCCCCTCGGCCCTCCACTTT. Encoded protein: CASALPPSALHF.

The V and J genes are TRBV5-6 and TRBJ1-5, with unresolved D. The CDR3 extends over 13 amino acids. Germline V lookup: CDR1 SGHDT, CDR2 YYEEEE. The germline V and J ends were trimmed by 4 bases and 4 bases, with 9 bases remaining between them. CDR3 bases: TGTGCCAGCAGCGCGGACCGGAATCAGCCCCAGCATTTT. This codes for CASSADRNQPQHF.

The chain joins TRBV28 to TRBJ2-7; TRBD2 is a possible D gene (6 bases). The CDR3 spans 16 residues. Germline-derived CDR1 and CDR2 are MDHEN and SYDVKM. Trimming took 6 bases from V and 4 from J, leaving 22 bases between them. CDR3 residues: CASRYRLAGGPYEQYF. CDR3 coding DNA: TGTGCCAGCAGATATCGGTTGGCCGGGGGACCTTACGAGCAGTACTTC.

The chain has TRBV6-6 and TRBJ2-5; no firm D call. This CDR3 has 14 residues. Germline V gene lookup returns CDR1 MNHNY and CDR2 SVGAGI (reference sequence). Trimming removed 2 bases at V and 7 bases at J, with 14 bases between. CDR3 sequence reads: CASSYPHAAGTQYF. Here the CDR3 DNA reads TGTGCCAGCAGTTACCCACACGCCGCCGGGACCCAGTACTTC.

This clone has just a few counts. This sequence joins TRBV10-3 and TRBJ2-5, with 10 bases that match TRBD2. The CDR3 is 13 amino acids. Germline-derived CDR1 and CDR2 are ENHRY and SYGVKD. V lost 8 bases to trimming and J lost 5 bases; unmatched junction nucleotides: 5. CDR3 in DNA: TGTGCCATCGGGAGCGGGGGGGCTGAGACCCAGTACTTC. Protein: CAIGSGGAETQYF.

This clone was detected a few times. The chain links TRBV11-2 to TRBJ2-7; no firm D call. Trimming removed 2 bases at V and 3 bases at J, with 8 bases between. The CDR3 has 13 amino acids. Germline V lookup: CDR1 SGHAT, CDR2 FQNNGV. CDR3 in DNA: TGTGCCAGCAGCTTACCACTGATCTACGAGCAGTACTTC. Its protein product is CASSLPLIYEQYF.

This clone was picked up a small number of times. The rearrangement joins TRBV11-3 to TRBJ2-3; D is undetermined. Trimming shortened V by 4 bases and J by 2 bases, and 10 bases separated the two germline ends. Germline V gene data show CDR1 as SGHNT and CDR2 as YENEEA. This CDR3 is 14 amino acids long. The CDR3 region has the DNA TGTGCCAGCAGCTCAGGAATCACCACAGATACGCAGTATTTT. It encodes CASSSGITTDTQYF.

The CDR3, as DNA: TGTGCCATCACCTGGACCTACGAGCAGTACTTC. It translates to CAITWTYEQYF. V gene TRBV6-5 combines with J gene TRBJ2-7, with unresolved D. Germline CDR1 reads MNHEY; CDR2 reads SVGAGI. This CDR3 is built from 11 residues. Trimming removed 10 bases from V and 2 bases from J, with 9 bases in between.

The chain joins TRBV7-9 to TRBJ1-6; D is ambiguous. There are 13 residues in the CDR3. Trimming took off 1 base at V and 9 bases at J, with 7 bases between the two ends. Per the germline V gene, CDR1 is SEHNR and CDR2 is FQNEAQ (reference sequence). CDR3 in DNA: TGTGCCAGCAGCTTAGATGCGGGTTCACCCCTCCACTTT. Translated: CASSLDAGSPLHF.

The genes are TRBV29-1 and TRBJ2-2, with D perhaps being TRBD1 or TRBD2 (5 bases each). V was pared by 7 bases and J by 3 bases, with 12 bases between. CDR1 and CDR2 from the germline V gene are SQVTM and ANQGSEA. The CDR3 runs 13 residues. The CDR3, as DNA: TGCAGCGCCGGGACCCTGTACACCGGGGAGCTGTTTTTT. It specifies CSAGTLYTGELFF.

This clone occurred a few times. This chain connects TRBV7-9 to TRBJ2-5; 7 bases are a match to TRBD2. CDR3 length: 15 amino acids. Trimming cost V 5 bases and J 5 bases; bases outside gene matches: 11. Germline assignment: CDR1 SEHNR and CDR2 FQNEAQ (reference sequence). CDR3 coding DNA: TGTGCCAGCAGCCCTGGTGGGCTAGCGGCGGAGACCCAGTACTTC. It yields the protein CASSPGGLAAETQYF.

This clone was detected only a few times. V gene TRBV4-3 combines with J gene TRBJ2-2; D ambiguous. The CDR3 is 15 amino acids. Per the germline V gene, CDR1 is LGHNA and CDR2 is YSLEER. The V end lost 0 bases, the J end lost 5 bases, and 10 bases lay between the germline ends. CDR3 residues: CASSQDPTETGELFF. The CDR3 nucleotides read TGCGCCAGCAGCCAAGATCCCACAGAGACCGGGGAGCTGTTTTTT.

The chain employs TRBV7-2 and TRBJ2-4; tentative D call: TRBD2 (5 bases). The germline gives CDR1 SGHTA, CDR2 FQGNSA. The CDR3 is 15 residues long. The V and J ends lost 4 bases and 0 bases respectively, with 10 bases between them. In nucleotides, the CDR3 is TGTGCCAGCAGCTCTAGCCCGGCAGCCAAAAACATTCAGTACTTC. Protein: CASSSSPAAKNIQYF.

The chain joins TRBV2 to TRBJ1-2; D is perhaps TRBD1 (5 bases). The germline V and J ends were trimmed by 3 bases and 4 bases, with 15 bases remaining between them. The CDR3 is 15 residues long. Germline V gene sequence: CDR1 SNHLY, CDR2 FYNNEI. The CDR3 region is CASSEKSDISYGYTF. The DNA of the CDR3 is TGTGCCAGCAGTGAGAAATCGGACATCTCCTATGGCTACACCTTC. Looking up the rest from reference TRBV2 and TRBJ1-2 gives the full variable domain: EPEVTQTPSHQVTQMGQEVILRCVPISNHLYFYWYRQILGQKVEFLVSFYNNEISEKSEIFDDQFSVERPDGSNFTLKIRSTKLEDSAMYFCASSEKSDISYGYTFGSGTRLTVV.

The rearrangement joins TRBV14 to TRBJ1-2, with no clear D. Trimming took 8 bases from V and 4 from J, leaving 26 bases between them. The CDR3 consists of 17 residues. The germline V gene encodes CDR1 SGHDN and CDR2 FVKESK. CDR3 in DNA: TGTGCCAGCTCCCCTCATCCCGCAGGTTCTACTCCCTATGGCTACACCTTC. It specifies CASSPHPAGSTPYGYTF. The entire variable domain, with the rest obtained from reference TRBV14 and TRBJ1-2, is as follows: EAGVTQFPSHSVIEKGQTVTLRCDPISGHDNLYWYRRVMGKEIKFLLHFVKESKQDESGMPNNRFLAERTGGTYSTLKVQPAELEDSGVYFCASSPHPAGSTPYGYTFGSGTRLTVV.

DNA for the CDR3: TGTGCCAGCAGCTTATGGGGTGGCACGCAGTATTTT. Translating gives CASSLWGGTQYF. The J gene is TRBJ2-3, the V gene TRBV7-3; D gene ambiguous. CDR1 and CDR2 from the germline V gene are SGHTA and FQGTGA. Trimming removed 2 bases from V and 9 bases from J, with 9 bases in between. CDR3 length: 12 residues.

The V call is TRBV7-2, the J call TRBJ2-5; D ambiguous. The CDR3 contains 13 residues. The V gene's germline CDR1 is SGHTA and CDR2 FQGNSA. Trimming removed 5 bases at V and 5 bases at J, with 12 bases between. The chain's CDR3 is CASSPDAAETQYF. The CDR3 DNA sequence: TGTGCCAGCAGCCCAGATGCCGCGGAGACCCAGTACTTC.

This clone came up a few times. The gene calls are TRBV11-2 and TRBJ1-3, with 8 bases fitting TRBD1. CDR1 is SGHAT and CDR2 is FQNNGV in the germline V gene. This CDR3 comprises 15 residues. V shed 4 bases, J shed 4 bases, and the junction held 6 bases outside the gene matches. CDR3 DNA sequence: TGTGCCAGCAGCTCCCGACAGGGGCCGGGAAACACCATATATTTT. Protein: CASSSRQGPGNTIYF.

This sequence joins TRBV4-3 and TRBJ2-1; no reliable D call. This CDR3 comprises 14 residues. V dropped 3 bases and J dropped 7 bases, with 13 bases sitting between them. CDR1 and CDR2 (germline): LGHNA, YSLEER. The CDR3, as DNA: TGCGCCAGCAGCCATGCCCTCCCCGGGAATGAGCAGTTCTTC. Amino acids: CASSHALPGNEQFF.

The chain is built from TRBV28 and TRBJ2-5; D uncertain. CDR1 and CDR2 from the germline V gene are MDHEN and SYDVKM. CDR3 length equals 12 residues. Trimming took 4 bases from V and 11 from J, leaving 14 bases between them. The CDR3 is CASSSSHPAQYF. The CDR3 nucleotides read TGTGCCAGCAGTTCGTCCCACCCAGCACAGTACTTC.